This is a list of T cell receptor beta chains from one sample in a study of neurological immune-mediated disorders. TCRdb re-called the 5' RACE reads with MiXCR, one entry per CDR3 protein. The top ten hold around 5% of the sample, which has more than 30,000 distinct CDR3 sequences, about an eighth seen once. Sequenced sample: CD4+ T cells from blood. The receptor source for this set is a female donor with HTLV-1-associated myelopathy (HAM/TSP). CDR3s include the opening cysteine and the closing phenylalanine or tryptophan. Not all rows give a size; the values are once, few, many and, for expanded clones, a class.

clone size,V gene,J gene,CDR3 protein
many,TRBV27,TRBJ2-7,CASRNRALDSYEQYF
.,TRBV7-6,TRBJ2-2,CASGSGGSNTGELFF
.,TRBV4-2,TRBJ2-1,CASSQDPGALQYNDQFF
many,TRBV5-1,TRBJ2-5,CASIVELRTQYF
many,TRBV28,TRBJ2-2,CASSLPNTGELFF
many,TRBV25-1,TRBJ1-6,CASSAGNEARPLHF
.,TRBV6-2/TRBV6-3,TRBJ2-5,CASSYSTSLQETQYF
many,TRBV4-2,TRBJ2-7,CASSLSAGTGAYEQYF
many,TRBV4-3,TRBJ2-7,CASSQGLSGGSSYEQYF
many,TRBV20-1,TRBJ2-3,CSVISHTDTQYF
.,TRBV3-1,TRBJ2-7,CASGGHYEQYF
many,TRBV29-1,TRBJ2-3,CSVDPSGSTDTQYF
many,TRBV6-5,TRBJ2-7,CASSYRLAGPDSYEQYF
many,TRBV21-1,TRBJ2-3,CASSEIHPSWGTDTQYF
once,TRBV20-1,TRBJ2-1,CSARDSGGATYNEQFF
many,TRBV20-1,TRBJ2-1,CSAQIGSSYNEQFF
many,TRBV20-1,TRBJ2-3,CSAGKTSGSTDTQYF
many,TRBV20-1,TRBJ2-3,CSGQRGGQGVTDTQYF
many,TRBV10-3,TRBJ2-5,CAISEGGSGETQYF
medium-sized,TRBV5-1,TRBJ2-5,CASSLDPGRGEETQYF
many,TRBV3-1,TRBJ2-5,CASSRKAGVAETQYF
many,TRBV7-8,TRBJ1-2,CASSLEGYGYTF
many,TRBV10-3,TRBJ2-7,CAISESSALSYEQYF
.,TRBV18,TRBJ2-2,CASSPTGELFF
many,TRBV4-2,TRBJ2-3,CASSPPSGGGADTQYF
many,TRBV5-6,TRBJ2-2,CASSTTRRAQYTGELFF
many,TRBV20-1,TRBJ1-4,CSAGDRLGEKLFF
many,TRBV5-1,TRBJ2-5,CASSWVGFQETQYF
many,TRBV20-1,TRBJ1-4,CSARDGRAVAGEKLFF
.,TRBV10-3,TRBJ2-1,CALSDPGLAGGYNEQFF
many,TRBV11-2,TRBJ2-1,CASSDNNEQFF
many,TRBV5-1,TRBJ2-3,CASQADRDDTQYF
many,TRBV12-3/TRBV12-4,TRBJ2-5,CASSFGGTGSQETQYF
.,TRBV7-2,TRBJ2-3,CASSYNSGGRDTQYF
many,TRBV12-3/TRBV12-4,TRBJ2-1,CASSKLAGTPNEQFF
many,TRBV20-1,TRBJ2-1,CSASMGWNEQFF
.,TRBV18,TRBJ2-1,CASSPRWGEYNEQFF
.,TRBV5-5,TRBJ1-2,CASSLVRTTGGVGYTF
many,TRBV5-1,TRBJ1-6,CASSLDAGGEFRNSPLHF
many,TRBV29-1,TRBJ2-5,CSKRTGGEETQYF
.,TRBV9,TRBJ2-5,CASSSGQGRTETQYF
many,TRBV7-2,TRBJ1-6,CASSLVGTGDYSPLHF
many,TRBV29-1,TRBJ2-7,CSVRRGQVGHEQYF
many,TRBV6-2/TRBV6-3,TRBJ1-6,CASSFTGGSSPLHF
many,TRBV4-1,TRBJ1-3,CASSRLIGNTIYF
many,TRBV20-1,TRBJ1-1,CSALTVNTEAFF
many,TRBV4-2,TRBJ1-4,CASNQGGANEKLFF
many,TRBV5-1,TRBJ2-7,CASSLQGIESSYEQYF
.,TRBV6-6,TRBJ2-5,CASSSRGETQYF
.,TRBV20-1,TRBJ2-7,CSAPSRQRDEQYF